A selection of T cell receptor beta chains follows, all from one sample in a study of T-cell memory formation after mild COVID-19. TCRdb re-analysed the 5' RACE reads in MiXCR, keeping a single row per CDR3 protein. The sample has about 560,000 distinct CDR3 sequences; 20% to 25% are singletons. The sample was PBMCs or a T cell subset sorted from them (not recorded which). The receptor source for this set is an adult woman who had mild COVID-19 (a few samples of this study predate the infection). Cell type and time point are not known. Both conserved end residues are part of each CDR3. The D gene is left open where the match is weak. For some rows the clone size is stated as once, few or many, or as a class when expanded; others skip it.

d_call,v_call,j_call,clone_size,cdr3_aa,cdr3_nt
.,TRBV3-1,TRBJ2-3,.,CASSQMAVSTDTQYF,TGTGCCAGCAGCCAAATGGCGGTTAGCACAGATACGCAGTATTTT
TRBD1,TRBV15,TRBJ2-7,few,CATSRAGQGAYEQYF,TGTGCCACCAGCAGAGCGGGCCAGGGGGCCTACGAGCAGTACTTC
.,TRBV7-6,TRBJ1-5,many,CASSLSQPGFSNQPQHF,TGTGCCAGCAGCTTATCACAACCAGGATTTAGCAATCAGCCCCAGCATTTT
.,TRBV12-3/TRBV12-4,TRBJ1-2,.,CASGVNYGYTF,TGTGCCAGCGGGGTTAACTATGGCTACACCTTC
.,TRBV6-1,TRBJ1-2,.,CASSIQLNYGYTF,TGTGCCAGCAGTATACAGTTGAACTATGGCTACACCTTC
.,TRBV29-1,TRBJ2-1,.,CSVEGGGVDYNEQFF,TGCAGCGTTGAAGGAGGGGGTGTGGACTACAATGAGCAGTTCTTC
.,TRBV7-6,TRBJ1-2,.,CASSLGRGGGFYGYTF,TGTGCCAGCAGCTTAGGCAGGGGAGGAGGTTTCTATGGCTACACCTTC
.,TRBV11-2,TRBJ2-7,.,CASSFLDGSYEQYF,TGTGCCAGCAGCTTCCTTGATGGCTCCTACGAGCAGTACTTC
.,TRBV7-8,TRBJ1-2,.,CASSLNRYGYTF,TGTGCCAGCAGCTTAAATCGTTATGGCTACACCTTC
.,TRBV5-1,TRBJ1-5,few,CASSPNGGGNQPQHF,TGCGCCAGCAGCCCTAATGGGGGGGGCAATCAGCCCCAGCATTTT
TRBD1,TRBV7-8,TRBJ1-2,.,CASSPGTGPGYGYTF,TGTGCCAGCAGCCCCGGGACAGGGCCGGGCTATGGCTACACCTTC
.,TRBV12-3/TRBV12-4,TRBJ2-3,.,CASSLRRTTDTQYF,TGTGCCAGCAGTTTAAGGCGGACCACAGATACGCAGTATTTT
.,TRBV6-5,TRBJ2-6,few,CASSPLTLIPSGANVLTF,TGTGCCAGCAGTCCCCTGACCCTAATACCCTCTGGGGCCAACGTCCTGACTTTC
.,TRBV7-9,TRBJ2-1,.,CASSLDGRFNEQFF,TGTGCCAGCAGCTTAGACGGGAGATTCAATGAGCAGTTCTTC
.,TRBV10-3,TRBJ1-2,few,CAISEPGRVYGYTF,TGTGCCATCAGTGAGCCCGGACGGGTCTATGGCTACACCTTC
.,TRBV3-1,TRBJ1-1,few,CASSQEQGNTEAFF,TGCGCCAGCAGCCAAGAGCAGGGGAACACTGAAGCTTTCTTT
.,TRBV5-1,TRBJ2-5,.,CASSLATFQETQYF,TGCGCCAGCAGCTTGGCCACTTTCCAAGAGACCCAGTACTTC
.,TRBV2,TRBJ1-1,.,CASSEGSGTEAFF,TGTGCCAGCAGTGAAGGGTCGGGTACTGAAGCTTTCTTT
TRBD1,TRBV5-1,TRBJ1-1,.,CASSPLLTGESEAFF,TGCGCCAGCAGCCCGCTCCTCACAGGGGAATCTGAAGCTTTCTTT
.,TRBV29-1,TRBJ1-2,.,CSAILAANYGYTF,TGCAGCGCTATCCTCGCAGCTAACTATGGCTACACCTTC
.,TRBV4-2,TRBJ2-7,.,CASSLWIRDSYEQYF,TGTGCCAGCAGCCTATGGATACGGGACTCCTACGAGCAGTACTTC
TRBD1,TRBV6-2/TRBV6-3,TRBJ1-5,.,CASSYSGQDNQPQHF,TGTGCCAGCAGTTACTCGGGACAGGACAATCAGCCCCAGCATTTT
TRBD1,TRBV4-3,TRBJ2-7,.,CASSQGQGMAYEQYF,TGCGCCAGCAGCCAAGGACAGGGGATGGCCTACGAGCAGTACTTC
TRBD2,TRBV5-1,TRBJ2-7,.,CASSLRSAGGPRDDEQYF,TGCGCCAGCAGCTTGAGGTCTGCGGGAGGGCCGCGGGATGATGAGCAGTACTTC
TRBD1,TRBV11-2,TRBJ2-5,many,CASSTMTGRQETQYF,TGTGCCAGCAGCACGATGACAGGGCGGCAAGAGACCCAGTACTTC
.,TRBV10-3,TRBJ2-3,.,CAIGRGSSSTDTQYF,TGTGCCATCGGAAGGGGCAGTTCAAGCACAGATACGCAGTATTTT
.,TRBV9,TRBJ1-2,.,CASSVGALGDNYGYTF,TGTGCCAGCAGCGTAGGGGCCTTAGGTGATAACTATGGCTACACCTTC
.,TRBV5-6,TRBJ2-1,few,CASSFWIGGEQFF,TGTGCCAGCAGCTTTTGGATTGGCGGTGAGCAGTTCTTC
TRBD2,TRBV20-1,TRBJ2-5,few,CSARVSGRREETQYF,TGCAGTGCTAGGGTTAGCGGGAGAAGGGAAGAGACCCAGTACTTC
TRBD2,TRBV20-1,TRBJ2-7,.,CSARGTSGAAYEQYF,TGCAGTGCTAGGGGCACTAGCGGGGCCGCCTACGAGCAGTACTTC
TRBD1,TRBV13,TRBJ2-7,.,CASSPQDRGFHEQYF,TGTGCCAGCAGCCCCCAAGACAGGGGGTTCCACGAGCAGTACTTC
TRBD2,TRBV7-3,TRBJ2-3,.,CASSFSGTSATDTQYF,TGTGCCAGCAGCTTCTCCGGGACTAGCGCCACAGATACGCAGTATTTT
.,TRBV25-1,TRBJ2-7,.,CASSTPSRASYEQYF,TGTGCCAGCAGCACCCCTTCCAGGGCATCCTACGAGCAGTACTTC
.,TRBV30,TRBJ2-7,.,CAWRRIGVAYEQYF,TGTGCCTGGAGGCGTATCGGAGTTGCCTACGAGCAGTACTTC
.,TRBV12-3/TRBV12-4,TRBJ1-5,few,CATSRTRNQPQHF,TGTGCCACCTCGCGGACTCGCAATCAGCCCCAGCATTTT
TRBD1,TRBV7-9,TRBJ1-2,.,CASSAERGLYGYTF,TGTGCCAGCAGCGCAGAGAGGGGGCTGTATGGCTACACCTTC
.,TRBV5-1,TRBJ2-1,.,CASRLGRGDEQFF,TGCGCCAGCCGCCTCGGTAGGGGGGATGAGCAGTTCTTC
TRBD1,TRBV28,TRBJ1-2,.,CASSPFGTGAVWGGYTF,TGTGCCAGCAGTCCATTTGGGACAGGGGCCGTCTGGGGAGGCTACACCTTC
.,TRBV3-1,TRBJ2-7,.,CASSQEPGMSSYEQYF,TGTGCCAGCAGCCAAGAGCCGGGAATGAGCTCCTACGAGCAGTACTTC
.,TRBV24-1,TRBJ2-3,.,CATSDLWDTQYF,TGTGCCACCAGTGATTTATGGGATACGCAGTATTTT
TRBD1,TRBV7-2,TRBJ2-2,.,CASSLGTGGGELFF,TGTGCCAGCAGCTTAGGGACAGGGGGCGGGGAGCTGTTTTTT
.,TRBV6-6,TRBJ1-3,.,CASSYSQGISGNTIYF,TGTGCCAGCAGTTACTCTCAGGGGATCTCTGGAAACACCATATATTTT
.,TRBV29-1,TRBJ2-1,.,CSGKGPGEQFF,TGCAGCGGAAAGGGGCCGGGTGAGCAGTTCTTC
.,TRBV11-2,TRBJ2-7,.,CASSLPGTISGEQYF,TGTGCCAGCAGCTTACCCGGGACAATATCGGGGGAGCAGTACTTC
TRBD1,TRBV9,TRBJ1-1,.,CASSVWDSTEAFF,TGTGCCAGCAGCGTGTGGGACAGCACTGAAGCTTTCTTT
TRBD1,TRBV4-1,TRBJ2-1,.,CASSPDRGKFTEQFF,TGCGCCAGCAGCCCGGACAGGGGGAAATTTACTGAGCAGTTCTTC
.,TRBV3-1,TRBJ2-1,.,CASSQDGRLGFF,TGTGCCAGCAGCCAAGATGGAAGGCTAGGGTTCTTC
.,TRBV7-2,TRBJ2-3,few,CASSKTSGLGGITDTQYF,TGTGCCAGCAGCAAAACATCGGGCCTGGGGGGTATTACAGATACGCAGTATTTT
TRBD2,TRBV12-3/TRBV12-4,TRBJ2-5,.,CASSHSGRAVETQYF,TGTGCCAGCAGTCATAGCGGGAGGGCAGTAGAGACCCAGTACTTC
.,TRBV20-1,TRBJ2-1,.,CSANMWLIYNEQFF,TGCAGTGCTAATATGTGGTTAATATACAATGAGCAGTTCTTC
TRBD1,TRBV6-5,TRBJ2-3,few,CASSYGGQGTDTQYF,TGTGCCAGCAGTTACGGAGGACAGGGCACAGATACGCAGTATTTT
TRBD1,TRBV6-5,TRBJ2-2,few,CASRSGQGYTGELFF,TGTGCCAGCAGGTCGGGACAGGGGTACACCGGGGAGCTGTTTTTT
TRBD2,TRBV11-3,TRBJ2-1,.,CASSLVPPGGRGYNEQFF,TGTGCCAGCAGCTTAGTTCCCCCGGGCGGGAGGGGTTACAATGAGCAGTTCTTC
TRBD1,TRBV5-1,TRBJ2-1,few,CASSLGQGDDEQFF,TGCGCCAGCAGCTTGGGACAGGGGGATGATGAGCAGTTCTTC
TRBD2,TRBV6-2/TRBV6-3,TRBJ2-1,few,CASSFRIWSSGRPLHIYNEQFF,TGTGCCAGCAGTTTTCGGATTTGGTCTAGCGGGAGGCCACTACACATATACAATGAGCAGTTCTTC
.,TRBV3-1,TRBJ1-2,.,CASSQVSGTANYGYTF,TGTGCCAGCAGCCAAGTATCCGGCACGGCTAACTATGGCTACACCTTC